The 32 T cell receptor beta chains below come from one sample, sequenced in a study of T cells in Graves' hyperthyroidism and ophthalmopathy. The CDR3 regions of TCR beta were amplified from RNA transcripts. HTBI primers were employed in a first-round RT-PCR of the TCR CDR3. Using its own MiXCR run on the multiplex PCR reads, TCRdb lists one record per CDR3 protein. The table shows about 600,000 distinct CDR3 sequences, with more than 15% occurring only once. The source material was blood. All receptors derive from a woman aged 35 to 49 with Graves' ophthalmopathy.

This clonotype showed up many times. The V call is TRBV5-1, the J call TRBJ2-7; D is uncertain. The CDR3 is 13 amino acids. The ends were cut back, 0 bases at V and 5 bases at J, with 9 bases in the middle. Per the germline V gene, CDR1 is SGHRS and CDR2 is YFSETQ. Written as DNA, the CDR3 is TGCGCCAGCAGCTTGGGGTCTCAGAACGAGCAGTACTTC. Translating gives CASSLGSQNEQYF.

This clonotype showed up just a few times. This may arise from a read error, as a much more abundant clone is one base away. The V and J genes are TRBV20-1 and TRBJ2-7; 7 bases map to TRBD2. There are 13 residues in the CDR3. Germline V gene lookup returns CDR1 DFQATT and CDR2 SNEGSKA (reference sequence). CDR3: CSAGGAEPYGQYF. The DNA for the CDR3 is TGCAGTGCGGGAGGGGCGGAACCCTACGGGCAGTACTTC.

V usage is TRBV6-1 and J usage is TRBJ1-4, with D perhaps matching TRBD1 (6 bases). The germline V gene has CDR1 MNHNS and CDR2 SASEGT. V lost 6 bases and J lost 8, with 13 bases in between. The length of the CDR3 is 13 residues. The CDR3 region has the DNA TGTGCCAGCAGAAACAGGGTTGGCGAAAAACTGTTTTTT. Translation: CASRNRVGEKLFF.

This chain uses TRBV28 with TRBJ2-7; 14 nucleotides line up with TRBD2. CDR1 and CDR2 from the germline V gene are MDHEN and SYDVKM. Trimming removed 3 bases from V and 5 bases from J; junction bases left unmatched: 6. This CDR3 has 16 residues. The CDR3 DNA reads TGTGCCAGCAGTTTTCGGGGACTAGCGGGAGTCCACGAGCAGTACTTC. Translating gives CASSFRGLAGVHEQYF.

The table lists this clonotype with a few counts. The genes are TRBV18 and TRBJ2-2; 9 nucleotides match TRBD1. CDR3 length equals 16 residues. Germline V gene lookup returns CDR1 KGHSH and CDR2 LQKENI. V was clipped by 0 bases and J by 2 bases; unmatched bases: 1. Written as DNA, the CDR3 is TGTGCCAGCTCACCACCACAGGGGGCTAACACCGGGGAGCTGTTTTTT. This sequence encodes CASSPPQGANTGELFF.

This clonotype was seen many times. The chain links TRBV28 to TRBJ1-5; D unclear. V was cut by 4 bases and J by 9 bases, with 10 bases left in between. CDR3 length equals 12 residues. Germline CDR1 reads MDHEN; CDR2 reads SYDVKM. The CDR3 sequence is CASSSGFRPQHF. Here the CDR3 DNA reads TGTGCCAGCAGTTCCGGTTTTCGGCCCCAGCATTTT.

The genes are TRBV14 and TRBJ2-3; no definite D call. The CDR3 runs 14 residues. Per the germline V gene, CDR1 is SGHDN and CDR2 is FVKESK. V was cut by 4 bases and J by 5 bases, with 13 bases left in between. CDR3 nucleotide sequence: TGTGCCAGCAGCCCATCGACATTCGGAGATACGCAGTATTTT. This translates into CASSPSTFGDTQYF.

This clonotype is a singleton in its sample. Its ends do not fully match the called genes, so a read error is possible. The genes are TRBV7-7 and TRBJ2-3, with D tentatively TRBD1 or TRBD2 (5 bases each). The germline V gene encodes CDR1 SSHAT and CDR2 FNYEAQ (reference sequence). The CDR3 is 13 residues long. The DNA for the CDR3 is TGTGCTAGCAGCGACGGGACCGACCCTGCGCAGTATTTT. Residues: CASSDGTDPAQYF.

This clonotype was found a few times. The CDR3 is CASSGQRAEAFF. CDR3 DNA sequence: TGTGCCAGCAGCGGACAGAGGGCTGAAGCTTTCTTT. The chain employs TRBV13 and TRBJ1-1, with D maybe TRBD1 (6 bases). V lost 5 bases and J lost 6, with 10 bases in between. Per germline, CDR1 PRHDT and CDR2 FYEKMQ (reference sequence). The CDR3 is made up of 12 amino acids.

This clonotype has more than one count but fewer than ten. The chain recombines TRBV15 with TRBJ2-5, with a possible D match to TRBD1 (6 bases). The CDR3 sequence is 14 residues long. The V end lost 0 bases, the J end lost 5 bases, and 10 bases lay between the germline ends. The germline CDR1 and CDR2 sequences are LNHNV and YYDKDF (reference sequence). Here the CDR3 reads CATSRDAGVETQYF. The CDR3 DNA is TGTGCCACCAGCAGAGATGCAGGGGTGGAGACCCAGTACTTC.

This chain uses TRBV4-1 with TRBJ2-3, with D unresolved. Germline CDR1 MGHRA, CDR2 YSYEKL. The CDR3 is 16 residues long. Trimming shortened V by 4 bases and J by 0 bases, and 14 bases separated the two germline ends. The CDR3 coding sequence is TGCGCCAGCAGCCCCGGCGTAGGAGCTAGCACAGATACGCAGTATTTT. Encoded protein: CASSPGVGASTDTQYF.

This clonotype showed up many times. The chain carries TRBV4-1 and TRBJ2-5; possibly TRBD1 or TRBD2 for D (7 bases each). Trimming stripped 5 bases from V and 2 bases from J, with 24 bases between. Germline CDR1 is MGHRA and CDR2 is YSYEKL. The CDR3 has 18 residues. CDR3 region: CASSSGQVARGRQETQYF. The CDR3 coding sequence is TGCGCCAGCAGCTCCGGACAGGTTGCGCGGGGGAGACAAGAGACCCAGTACTTC.

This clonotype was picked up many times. CDR3 protein: CSVGTTISDTQYF. The DNA for the CDR3 is TGCAGCGTTGGGACTACGATCTCTGATACGCAGTATTTT. The V and J genes are TRBV29-1 and TRBJ2-3; D is perhaps TRBD2 (6 bases). CDR3 length equals 13 residues. Germline V gene lookup returns CDR1 SQVTM and CDR2 ANQGSEA. Trimming removed 4 bases from V and 6 bases from J, with 14 bases in between.

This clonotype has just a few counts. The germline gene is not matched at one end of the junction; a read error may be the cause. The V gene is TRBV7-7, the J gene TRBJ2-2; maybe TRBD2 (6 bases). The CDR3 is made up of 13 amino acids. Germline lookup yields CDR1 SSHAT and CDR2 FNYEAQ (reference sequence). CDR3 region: CASSLVEGGELFF. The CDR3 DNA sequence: TGTGCTAGCAGCTTAGTGGAGGGCGGGGAGCTGTTTTTT.

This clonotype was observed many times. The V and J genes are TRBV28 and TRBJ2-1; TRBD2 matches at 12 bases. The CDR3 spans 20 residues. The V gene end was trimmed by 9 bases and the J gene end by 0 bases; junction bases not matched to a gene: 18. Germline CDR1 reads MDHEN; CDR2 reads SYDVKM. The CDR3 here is CASVQTQWLAGGLSYNEQFF. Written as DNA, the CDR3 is TGTGCCAGTGTACAAACTCAGTGGCTAGCGGGAGGGCTCTCCTACAATGAGCAGTTCTTC.

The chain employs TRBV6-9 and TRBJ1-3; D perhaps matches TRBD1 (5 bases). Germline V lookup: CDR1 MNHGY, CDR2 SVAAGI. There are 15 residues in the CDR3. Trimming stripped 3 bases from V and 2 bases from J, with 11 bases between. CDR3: CASSYMGRPGNTIYF. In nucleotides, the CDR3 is TGTGCCAGCAGTTACATGGGGCGCCCTGGAAACACCATATATTTT.

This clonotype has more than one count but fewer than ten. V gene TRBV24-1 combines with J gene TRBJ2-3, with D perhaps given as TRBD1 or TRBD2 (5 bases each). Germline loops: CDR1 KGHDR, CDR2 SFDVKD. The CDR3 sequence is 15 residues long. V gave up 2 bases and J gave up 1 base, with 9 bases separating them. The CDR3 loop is CATSDSRDGTDTQYF. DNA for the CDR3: TGTGCCACCAGTGATTCCCGGGACGGCACAGATACGCAGTATTTT.

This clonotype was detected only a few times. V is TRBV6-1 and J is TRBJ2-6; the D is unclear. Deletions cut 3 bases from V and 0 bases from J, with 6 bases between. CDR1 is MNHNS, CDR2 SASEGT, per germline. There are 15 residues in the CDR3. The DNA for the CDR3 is TGTGCCAGCAGTGAGGCAGACTCTGGGGCCAACGTCCTGACTTTC. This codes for CASSEADSGANVLTF.

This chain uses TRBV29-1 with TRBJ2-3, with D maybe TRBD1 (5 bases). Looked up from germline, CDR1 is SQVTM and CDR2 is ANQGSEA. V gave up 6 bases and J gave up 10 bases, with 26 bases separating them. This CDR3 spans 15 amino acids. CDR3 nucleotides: TGCAGCGTACCACCCGACAACCTCAGGGATACTGCGCAGTATTTT. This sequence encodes CSVPPDNLRDTAQYF.

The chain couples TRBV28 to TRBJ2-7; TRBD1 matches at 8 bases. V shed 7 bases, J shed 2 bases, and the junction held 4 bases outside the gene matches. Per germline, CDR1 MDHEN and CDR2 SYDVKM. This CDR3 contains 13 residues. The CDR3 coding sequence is TGTGCCAGCAATGCCAGGGGGCCCTACGAGCAGTACTTC. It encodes CASNARGPYEQYF.

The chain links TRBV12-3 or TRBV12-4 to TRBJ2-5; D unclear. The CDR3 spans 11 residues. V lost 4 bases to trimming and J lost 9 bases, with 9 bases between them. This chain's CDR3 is CASSSSRAQYF. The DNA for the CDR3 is TGTGCCAGCAGTTCGTCACGGGCCCAGTACTTC.

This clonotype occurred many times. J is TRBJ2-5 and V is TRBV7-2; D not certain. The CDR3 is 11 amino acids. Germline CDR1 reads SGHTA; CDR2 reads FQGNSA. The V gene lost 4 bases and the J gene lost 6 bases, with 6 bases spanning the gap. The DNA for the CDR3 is TGTGCCAGCAGCTCCTCCCAGACCCAGTACTTC. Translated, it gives CASSSSQTQYF.

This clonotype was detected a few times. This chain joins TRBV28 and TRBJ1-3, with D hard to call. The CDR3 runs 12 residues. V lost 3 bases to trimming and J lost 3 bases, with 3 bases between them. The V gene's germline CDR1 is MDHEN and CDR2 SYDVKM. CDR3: CASSFFGNTIYF. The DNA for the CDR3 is TGTGCCAGCAGTTTTTTTGGAAACACCATATATTTT.

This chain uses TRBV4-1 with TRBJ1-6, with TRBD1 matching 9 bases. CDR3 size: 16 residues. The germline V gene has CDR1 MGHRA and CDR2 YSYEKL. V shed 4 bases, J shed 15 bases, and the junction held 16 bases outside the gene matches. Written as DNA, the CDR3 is TGCGCCAGCAGCCCCTCACGGACAGGGGAAACTCACAACCTCCACTTT. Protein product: CASSPSRTGETHNLHF.

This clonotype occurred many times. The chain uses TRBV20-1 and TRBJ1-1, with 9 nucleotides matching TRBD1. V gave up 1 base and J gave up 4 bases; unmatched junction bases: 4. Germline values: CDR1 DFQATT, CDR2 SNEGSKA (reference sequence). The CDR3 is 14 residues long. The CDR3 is CSARAGTGTTEAFF. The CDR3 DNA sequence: TGCAGTGCTAGAGCCGGGACAGGGACCACTGAAGCTTTCTTT.

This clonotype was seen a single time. The DNA of the CDR3 is TGTGCCACCAGTGATTCTACAGGGTCCCGAGGGGTTAAATCCTACAATGAGCAGTTCTTC. The encoded protein is CATSDSTGSRGVKSYNEQFF. This sequence joins TRBV24-1 and TRBJ2-1, with D possibly TRBD1 on 6 matching bases. CDR3 length equals 20 residues. Germline V lookup: CDR1 KGHDR, CDR2 SFDVKD. V lost 2 bases and J lost 1, with 23 bases in between.

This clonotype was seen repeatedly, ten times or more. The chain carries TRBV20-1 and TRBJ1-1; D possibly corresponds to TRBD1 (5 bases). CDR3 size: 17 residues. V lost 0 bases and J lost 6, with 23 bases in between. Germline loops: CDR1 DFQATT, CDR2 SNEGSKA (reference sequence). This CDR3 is CSARDRGRAGLLSEAFF. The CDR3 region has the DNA TGCAGTGCTAGAGACCGTGGCAGGGCGGGCTTACTCTCTGAAGCTTTCTTT.

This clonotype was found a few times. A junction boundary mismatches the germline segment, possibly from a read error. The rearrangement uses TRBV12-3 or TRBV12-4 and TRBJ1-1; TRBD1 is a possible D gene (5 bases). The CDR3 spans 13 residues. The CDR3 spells CASSFSRGLERIF. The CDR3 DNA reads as TGTGCCAGCAGTTTTAGTAGGGGCCTTGAAAGGATCTTT.

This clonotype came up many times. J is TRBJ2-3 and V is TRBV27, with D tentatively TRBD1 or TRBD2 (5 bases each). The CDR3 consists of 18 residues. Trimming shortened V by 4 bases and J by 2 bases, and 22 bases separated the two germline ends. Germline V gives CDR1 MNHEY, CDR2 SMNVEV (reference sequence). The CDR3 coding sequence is TGTGCCAGCAGTTACTTAAGACCGGGACGGAGAGTCACAGATACGCAGTATTTT. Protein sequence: CASSYLRPGRRVTDTQYF.

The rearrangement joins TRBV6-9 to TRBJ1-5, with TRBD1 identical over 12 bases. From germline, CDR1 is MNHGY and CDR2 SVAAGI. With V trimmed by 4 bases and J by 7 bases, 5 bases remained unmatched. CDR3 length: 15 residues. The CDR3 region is CASSSGQGAGQPQHF. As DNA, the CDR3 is TGTGCCAGCAGTTCGGGACAGGGGGCTGGACAGCCCCAGCATTTT.

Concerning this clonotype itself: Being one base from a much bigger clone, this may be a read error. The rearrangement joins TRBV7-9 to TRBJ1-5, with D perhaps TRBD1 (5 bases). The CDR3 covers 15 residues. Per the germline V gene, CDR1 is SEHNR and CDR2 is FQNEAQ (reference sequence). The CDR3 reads CASSLSGNSNQPQRF. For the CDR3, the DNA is TGTGCCAGCAGCTTATCAGGGAATAGCAATCAGCCCCAGCGTTTT.

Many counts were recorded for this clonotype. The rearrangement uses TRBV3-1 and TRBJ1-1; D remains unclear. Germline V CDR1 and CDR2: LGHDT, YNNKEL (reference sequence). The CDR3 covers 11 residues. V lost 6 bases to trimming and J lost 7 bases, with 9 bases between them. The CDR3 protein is CASRRTYEAFF. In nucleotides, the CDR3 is TGTGCCAGCAGAAGAACGTATGAAGCTTTCTTT.